Presented here are 27 T cell receptor beta chains from one specimen sequenced in a study of blood T cell repertoires in COVID-19 (dated by TCRdb to 2018 to 2021). Receptor amplification or capture employed the immunoSEQ multiplex PCR assay. TCRdb retrieved this table from immuneACCESS and kept in-frame rearrangements only. Not all clones are present; in checked studies, unresolved V genes account for under half, and no reason is known for the remainder. This sample holds more than 150,000 clones; 85% to 90% were observed only once. The ten largest clones capture roughly 20% of the sample. The material sequenced was peripheral blood. These receptors were taken from an older man with active or convalescent COVID-19.

The rearrangement uses TRBV18 and TRBJ1-2; D not resolved. Trimming left V 2 bases short and J 5 bases short, with 9 bases between. CDR3 length equals 13 residues. Germline-derived CDR1 and CDR2 are KGHSH and LQKENI. The CDR3 DNA is TGTGCCAGCTCACCAAAAGAGGATTATGGCTACACCTTC. This translates into CASSPKEDYGYTF.

A single count supports this clone. This chain joins TRBV30 and TRBJ1-5; the match to TRBD1 covers 7 bases. The CDR3 consists of 16 residues. Germline V gene data show CDR1 as GTSNPN and CDR2 as SVGIG (reference sequence). The V gene end was trimmed by 1 base and the J gene end by 0 bases; junction bases not matched to a gene: 6. The CDR3 sequence: CAWSARTGVSNQPQHF. The CDR3 DNA follows: TGTGCCTGGAGTGCGCGAACAGGGGTTAGCAATCAGCCCCAGCATTTT.

The chain uses TRBV7-2 and TRBJ1-6; D is uncertain. The CDR3 runs 14 residues. CDR1 and CDR2 (germline): SGHTA, FQGNSA. V lost 1 base, J lost 5 bases, and 6 bases lay in between. The CDR3 here is CASSLVQNNSPLHF. CDR3 coding DNA: TGTGCCAGCAGCTTAGTTCAGAATAATTCACCCCTCCACTTT.

The rearrangement links TRBV19 to TRBJ2-7; 7 positions match TRBD2. This CDR3 comprises 17 residues. Germline CDR1 LNHDA, CDR2 SQIVND (reference sequence). The V and J ends lost 4 bases and 2 bases, in that order; junction bases with no gene match: 14. The CDR3 sequence is CASSKSVSRGSTYEQYF. The CDR3 DNA sequence: TGTGCCAGTAGTAAATCCGTGTCGCGGGGGTCGACCTACGAGCAGTACTTC.

This clone came up once. V usage is TRBV5-6 and J usage is TRBJ2-7; the D gene is possibly TRBD2 (6 bases). This CDR3 is built from 15 residues. In germline, CDR1 is SGHDT, CDR2 YYEEEE. Trimming cost V 3 bases and J 3 bases, with 16 bases left between them. The CDR3 is CASSYYSGLIYEQYF. In DNA, the CDR3 is TGTGCCAGCAGCTACTACTCGGGACTGATCTACGAGCAGTACTTC.

The rearrangement joins TRBV6-5 to TRBJ1-1, with 9 bases matching TRBD1. Germline V gene lookup returns CDR1 MNHEY and CDR2 SVGAGI. After removal of 7 bases from V and 4 bases from J, the junction contained 7 bases not matched to a gene. The CDR3 length is 14 residues. The chain's CDR3 is CASTPDRGSTEAFF. CDR3 nucleotides: TGTGCCAGCACCCCCGACAGGGGGAGCACTGAAGCTTTCTTT.

The chain joins TRBV10-3 to TRBJ1-5; no firm D call. Germline loops: CDR1 ENHRY, CDR2 SYGVKD. The V end was cut by 2 bases, the J end by 11 bases, with 19 bases between. CDR3 length: 15 amino acids. In nucleotides, the CDR3 is TGTGCCATCAGTGAGAGGGAGGGCAGATCTAGGGCCCAGCATTTT. Translated, it gives CAISEREGRSRAQHF.

This chain uses TRBV11-2 with TRBJ1-2, with D possibly being TRBD1 (6 bases). V gave up 1 base and J gave up 3 bases, with 18 bases separating them. Germline-derived CDR1 and CDR2 are SGHAT and FQNNGV. The CDR3 contains 17 residues. CDR3 residues: CASSLANVGGLDYGYTF. The CDR3 nucleotides read TGTGCCAGCAGCTTAGCCAACGTAGGGGGATTAGACTATGGCTACACCTTC. Full variable domain (outside the CDR3, taken from reference TRBV11-2 and TRBJ1-2): EAGVAQSPRYKIIEKRQSVAFWCNPISGHATLYWYQQILGQGPKLLIQFQNNGVVDDSQLPKDRFSAERLKGVDSTLKIQPAKLEDSAVYLCASSLANVGGLDYGYTFGSGTRLTVV.

The V and J genes are TRBV2 and TRBJ2-3, with 7 bases fitting TRBD1. Per the germline V gene, CDR1 is SNHLY and CDR2 is FYNNEI. The CDR3 runs to 12 residues. V lost 9 bases to trimming and J lost 4 bases; unmatched junction nucleotides: 4. The CDR3 region is CASAQGSDTQYF. In nucleotides, the CDR3 is TGTGCCAGTGCACAGGGGTCAGATACGCAGTATTTT. Looking up the rest from reference TRBV2 and TRBJ2-3 gives the full variable domain: EPEVTQTPSHQVTQMGQEVILRCVPISNHLYFYWYRQILGQKVEFLVSFYNNEISEKSEIFDDQFSVERPDGSNFTLKIRSTKLEDSAMYFCASAQGSDTQYFGPGTRLTVL.

This sequence joins TRBV29-1 and TRBJ1-2, with D perhaps matching TRBD1 (6 bases). Germline CDR1 reads SQVTM; CDR2 reads ANQGSEA. This CDR3 is built from 12 residues. Trimming took off 5 bases at V and 4 bases at J, with 11 bases between the two ends. For the CDR3, the DNA is TGCAGCGTTCTTCAGGGGTCCTATGGCTACACCTTC. It codes for CSVLQGSYGYTF.

This chain uses TRBV6-1 with TRBJ2-2; 7 bases match TRBD2. Germline assignment: CDR1 MNHNS and CDR2 SASEGT. V gave up 2 bases and J gave up 6 bases; unmatched junction bases: 6. The CDR3 consists of 15 residues. The CDR3 loop is CASSERGLGPGELFF. DNA of the CDR3: TGTGCCAGCAGTGAACGCGGACTAGGTCCCGGGGAGCTGTTTTTT.

This clone was seen only once. This sequence joins TRBV6-2 or TRBV6-3 and TRBJ1-2; 7 nucleotides match TRBD1. Germline V gene lookup returns CDR1 MNHEY and CDR2 SVGEGT. The CDR3 extends over 16 amino acids. The junction had 13 bases not matched to a gene; V was cut back by 1 base and J by 8 bases. The CDR3 reads CASSYFGQAILGGYTF. Here the CDR3 DNA reads TGTGCCAGCAGTTACTTTGGACAGGCCATCCTTGGGGGCTACACCTTC.

The rearrangement joins TRBV6-5 to TRBJ2-7; TRBD2 agrees at 10 bases. J was trimmed by 8 bases and V by 5 bases; bases with no gene match: 9. The CDR3 extends over 14 amino acids. Germline assignment: CDR1 MNHEY and CDR2 SVGAGI. The CDR3 DNA reads as TGTGCCAGCAGTCAGGGACTAGCGATTACGAAGCAGTACTTC. As protein: CASSQGLAITKQYF.

As regards this clone: One end of the junction does not line up with germline, which may come from a read error. The chain is built from TRBV7-2 and TRBJ2-4; 7 bases match TRBD1. The CDR3 sequence is 11 residues long. The V gene's germline CDR1 is SGHTA and CDR2 FQGNSA. CDR3 DNA: TGTGCCAGCAGCTTAGCGGGCGACAGGGCCTTC. It translates to CASSLAGDRAF.

This chain joins TRBV25-1 and TRBJ1-4; the D gene is possibly TRBD1 (5 bases). From germline, CDR1 is MGHDK and CDR2 SYGVNS. Trimming left V 3 bases short and J 7 bases short, with 15 bases between. The CDR3 length is 15 residues. CDR3 loop: CASSDFAGIGEKLFF. The CDR3 nucleotides are TGTGCCAGCAGTGATTTTGCAGGGATTGGTGAAAAACTGTTTTTT. Complete variable domain (other parts from reference TRBV25-1 and TRBJ1-4): EADIYQTPRYLVIGTGKKITLECSQTMGHDKMYWYQQDPGMELHLIHYSYGVNSTEKGDLSSESTVSRIRTEHFPLTLESARPSHTSQYLCASSDFAGIGEKLFFGSGTQLSVL.

This chain joins TRBV6-1 and TRBJ1-4; TRBD1 is a possible D gene (6 bases). V gave up 0 bases and J gave up 3 bases, with 11 bases separating them. The CDR3 spans 16 residues. Per germline, CDR1 MNHNS and CDR2 SASEGT. The CDR3 sequence: CASSEAKGVANEKLFF. The CDR3 DNA follows: TGTGCCAGCAGTGAAGCGAAGGGGGTGGCTAATGAAAAACTGTTTTTT.

The chain uses TRBV6-5 and TRBJ1-5, with 9 nucleotides matching TRBD1. CDR1 is MNHEY, CDR2 SVGAGI, per germline. The CDR3 has 14 residues. V shed 6 bases and J 7 bases; nucleotides not matched to a gene: 7. The CDR3 is CASRLTGGGQPQHF. DNA of the CDR3: TGTGCCAGCAGACTTACAGGGGGCGGACAGCCCCAGCATTTT.

The V call is TRBV18, the J call TRBJ1-5; D gene uncertain. This CDR3 spans 16 amino acids. The V gene's germline CDR1 is KGHSH and CDR2 LQKENI. Between the trimmed V and J ends, which lost 3 bases and 7 bases, there was a span of 19 bases. The CDR3 nucleotides are TGTGCCAGCTCACCTTTTGACATAAAGTCGGGGCAGCCCCAGCATTTT. Residues: CASSPFDIKSGQPQHF.

The V call is TRBV18, the J call TRBJ1-4; D is perhaps TRBD1 (5 bases). Trimming removed 0 bases at V and 0 bases at J, with 14 bases between. CDR1 and CDR2 (germline): KGHSH, LQKENI. The CDR3 length is 18 residues. CDR3 in DNA: TGTGCCAGCTCACCACCCGGGGGAGTTACTGCAACTAATGAAAAACTGTTTTTT. Residues: CASSPPGGVTATNEKLFF.

V gene TRBV11-2 combines with J gene TRBJ1-1; 9 nucleotides match TRBD1. CDR1 SGHAT and CDR2 FQNNGV come from the germline V gene. The CDR3 has 14 amino acids. V dropped 1 base and J dropped 11; count of bases not matched to a gene: 8. This CDR3 is CASSLGYGTGYAFF. CDR3 DNA sequence: TGTGCCAGCAGCTTAGGGTATGGGACAGGGTATGCTTTCTTT.

The chain links TRBV7-8 to TRBJ1-5, with a tentative D call TRBD1 (5 bases). Germline V gene lookup returns CDR1 SGHVS and CDR2 FQNEAQ. This CDR3 region has 16 residues. Between the trimmed V and J ends, which lost 2 bases and 6 bases, there was a span of 17 bases. The CDR3 is CASSLLEQGPGQPQHF. The CDR3 DNA sequence: TGTGCCAGCAGCTTACTGGAGCAGGGCCCCGGTCAGCCCCAGCATTTT.

This clone was seen once. This sequence joins TRBV5-6 and TRBJ2-3; D is possibly TRBD2 (5 bases). Deletions cut 1 base from V and 3 bases from J, with 12 bases between. Looked up from germline, CDR1 is SGHDT and CDR2 is YYEEEE. This CDR3 has 15 residues. DNA for the CDR3: TGTGCCAGCAGCTTGCCGCTATGGGAGACAGATACGCAGTATTTT. Translating it yields CASSLPLWETDTQYF.

The rearrangement links TRBV4-3 to TRBJ1-1; 9 bases fit TRBD1. The V gene's germline CDR1 is LGHNA and CDR2 YSLEER. V shed 2 bases and J 5 bases; nucleotides not matched to a gene: 9. This CDR3 region has 16 residues. Here the CDR3 reads CASSQSMTGGRTEAFF. CDR3 nucleotide sequence: TGCGCCAGCAGCCAATCTATGACAGGGGGTCGAACTGAAGCTTTCTTT.

V is TRBV29-1 and J is TRBJ2-2; 9 nucleotides align to TRBD1. Germline trimming cut 4 bases from V and 7 bases from J; bases unmatched to any gene: 7. The germline gives CDR1 SQVTM, CDR2 ANQGSEA. The CDR3 loop spans 14 amino acids. CDR3 protein: CSVAGQGIHGELFF. DNA for the CDR3: TGCAGCGTTGCGGGACAGGGTATTCACGGGGAGCTGTTTTTT.

In nucleotides, the CDR3 is TGTGCCAGCAGCTTAGTCAGTCCCTATCAGCCCCAGCATTTT. It codes for CASSLVSPYQPQHF. The V call is TRBV7-2, the J call TRBJ1-5; D gene uncertain. Germline assignment: CDR1 SGHTA and CDR2 FQGNSA. The V end was cut by 1 base, the J end by 5 bases, with 9 bases between. This CDR3 has 14 amino acids. Drawing the rest from reference TRBV7-2 and TRBJ1-5, the complete variable domain is GAGVSQSPSNKVTEKGKDVELRCDPISGHTALYWYRQSLGQGLEFLIYFQGNSAPDKSGLPSDRFSAERTGGSVSTLTIQRTQQEDSAVYLCASSLVSPYQPQHFGDGTRLSIL.

In its sample, this clone was seen once. This rearrangement joins TRBV20-1 to TRBJ1-2; 9 bases match TRBD1. This CDR3 contains 15 residues. CDR1 is DFQATT, CDR2 SNEGSKA, per germline (reference sequence). The junction had 7 bases not matched to a gene; V was cut back by 3 bases and J by 2 bases. The CDR3 reads CSASVRGQGNYGYTF. CDR3 DNA: TGCAGTGCTAGTGTCAGGGGACAGGGCAACTATGGCTACACCTTC.

The V call is TRBV10-2, the J call TRBJ2-4, with 8 bases lining up with TRBD2. This CDR3 is 17 amino acids long. The V gene's germline CDR1 is WSHSY and CDR2 SAAADI. The V segment lost 7 bases and the J segment 1 base; nucleotides outside the gene matches: 12. The CDR3 protein is CASTSGGPGRAKNIQYF. CDR3 in DNA: TGCGCCAGCACTTCGGGGGGGCCGGGACGGGCCAAAAACATTCAGTACTTC.